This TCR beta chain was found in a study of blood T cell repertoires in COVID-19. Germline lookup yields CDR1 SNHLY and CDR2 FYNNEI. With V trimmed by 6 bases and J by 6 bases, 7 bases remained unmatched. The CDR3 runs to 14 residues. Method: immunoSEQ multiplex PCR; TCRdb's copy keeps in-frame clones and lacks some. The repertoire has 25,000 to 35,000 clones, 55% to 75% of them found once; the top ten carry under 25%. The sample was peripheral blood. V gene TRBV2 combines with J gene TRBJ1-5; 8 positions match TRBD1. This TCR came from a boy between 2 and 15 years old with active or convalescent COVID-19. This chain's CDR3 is CASRGQGGSQPQHF. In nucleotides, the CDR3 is TGTGCCAGCAGAGGACAGGGTGGCAGTCAGCCCCAGCATTTT. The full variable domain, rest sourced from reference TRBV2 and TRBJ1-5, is EPEVTQTPSHQVTQMGQEVILRCVPISNHLYFYWYRQILGQKVEFLVSFYNNEISEKSEIFDDQFSVERPDGSNFTLKIRSTKLEDSAMYFCASRGQGGSQPQHFGDGTRLSIL.